Listed here are 14 T cell receptor beta chains from one sample, sequenced in a study of shared clonotypes between healthy human individuals. Profiling relied on immunoSEQ multiplex PCR, and the TCRdb table lists in-frame clones only, not all of them. The data show around 340,000 clones, about 73% seen once. Sequenced material: memory CD4+ T cells sorted from blood. Subset defined: CD45RA-negative fraction. The receptors derive from a man aged 25 to 40 in good health.

This clone has a single count. The V call is TRBV29-1, the J call TRBJ1-1, with a possible D match to TRBD1 (6 bases). V lost 6 bases to trimming and J lost 2 bases, with 13 bases between them. This CDR3 region has 13 residues. Germline V gene data show CDR1 as SQVTM and CDR2 as ANQGSEA. CDR3 bases: TGCAGCGTGACGGGGGCTAGAAACACTGAAGCTTTCTTT. It is translated as CSVTGARNTEAFF.

Only a few counts were recorded for this clone. The chain carries TRBV25-1 and TRBJ1-2; 10 bases line up with TRBD1. The CDR3 totals 13 residues. V shed 7 bases and J 8 bases; nucleotides not matched to a gene: 7. CDR1 and CDR2 from the germline V gene are MGHDK and SYGVNS. In DNA form, the CDR3 reads TGTGCCAGCACTATGACAGGGGGCGGCGGCTACACCTTC. As protein: CASTMTGGGGYTF.

This clone was recorded only once. The chain carries TRBV2 and TRBJ2-3; TRBD2 matches 9 bases. CDR3 length: 16 residues. V lost 6 bases to trimming and J lost 2 bases; unmatched junction nucleotides: 9. Germline assignment: CDR1 SNHLY and CDR2 FYNNEI. CDR3 sequence (DNA): TGTGCCAGCAGCCCGAATTTAGCGGGAGTCACAGATACGCAGTATTTT. Its protein product is CASSPNLAGVTDTQYF.

Comments on this clone: This likely came from a read error, as a far larger clone is one base away. The CDR3 loop is CASSLAGTSGVHETQYF. The CDR3 DNA follows: TGTGCCAGCAGCTTGGCGGGGACTAGCGGAGTCCATGAGACCCAGTACTTC. The gene calls are TRBV5-6 and TRBJ2-5, with TRBD2 identical over 11 bases. Looked up from germline, CDR1 is SGHDT and CDR2 is YYEEEE. V dropped 0 bases and J dropped 5; count of bases not matched to a gene: 9. The CDR3 is 17 residues long.

Only a few counts were recorded for this clone. The chain joins TRBV29-1 to TRBJ1-1; maybe TRBD1 (5 bases). With 6 bases removed from V and 5 bases from J, the gap between germline ends came to 19 bases. Germline CDR1 and CDR2: SQVTM and ANQGSEA. The CDR3 extends over 14 amino acids. The CDR3 DNA is TGCAGCGTCCAAGGGGCAGGGTGGGGGACTGAAGCTTTCTTT. Translating it yields CSVQGAGWGTEAFF.

The chain recombines TRBV19 with TRBJ2-3; 7 nucleotides line up with TRBD2. V dropped 4 bases and J dropped 3; count of bases not matched to a gene: 7. This CDR3 region has 15 residues. Germline assignment: CDR1 LNHDA and CDR2 SQIVND (reference sequence). The CDR3 sequence: CASSTMGGSTDTQYF. CDR3 coding DNA: TGTGCCAGTAGTACCATGGGGGGGAGTACAGATACGCAGTATTTT.

DNA for the CDR3: TGTGCCAGCAGTCCCCTCCTCCCCAGGGATACAGATACGCAGTATTTT. Its protein product is CASSPLLPRDTDTQYF. The chain recombines TRBV27 with TRBJ2-3; TRBD1 is a possible D gene (5 bases). The CDR3 length is 16 residues. Per the germline V gene, CDR1 is MNHEY and CDR2 is SMNVEV (reference sequence). Between the trimmed V and J ends, which lost 5 bases and 3 bases, there was a span of 18 bases.

The chain employs TRBV29-1 and TRBJ2-7, with 8 bases identical to TRBD1. The germline V gene encodes CDR1 SQVTM and CDR2 ANQGSEA. This CDR3 region has 13 residues. The J segment lost 2 bases and the V segment lost 5 bases, leaving 5 bases of the junction unmatched. The CDR3 loop is CSVFGQGTYEQYF. The CDR3, as DNA: TGCAGCGTTTTCGGACAGGGCACCTACGAGCAGTACTTC.

The rearrangement links TRBV25-1 to TRBJ1-1, with no clear D. Trimming removed 5 bases at V and 1 base at J, with 17 bases between. CDR1 is MGHDK and CDR2 is SYGVNS in the germline V gene. The CDR3 spans 16 residues. CDR3 in DNA: TGTGCCAGCAGTCCCACCCTCGGGTTATGGAACACTGAAGCTTTCTTT. It specifies CASSPTLGLWNTEAFF.

V gene TRBV28 combines with J gene TRBJ2-3, with D perhaps matching TRBD1 (5 bases). There are 13 residues in the CDR3. V lost 4 bases, J lost 6 bases, and 11 bases lay in between. The germline gives CDR1 MDHEN, CDR2 SYDVKM. CDR3 residues: CASSSPGSDTQYF. CDR3 DNA sequence: TGTGCCAGCAGTTCCCCAGGGTCCGATACGCAGTATTTT.

There are a few counts of this clone. DNA for the CDR3: TGTGCCAGCAGTCCACTTATAAAAAGGGGAGATACGCAGTATTTT. This gives the protein CASSPLIKRGDTQYF. The V call is TRBV27, the J call TRBJ2-3; a weak D match, TRBD1 (5 bases). Trimming shortened V by 5 bases and J by 5 bases, and 17 bases separated the two germline ends. Germline CDR1 is MNHEY and CDR2 is SMNVEV (reference sequence). This CDR3 contains 15 residues.

This clone came up a few times. This rearrangement joins TRBV13 to TRBJ2-2, with 8 nucleotides matching TRBD2. This CDR3 has 17 amino acids. After removal of 4 bases from V and 7 bases from J, the junction contained 14 bases not matched to a gene. From germline, CDR1 is PRHDT and CDR2 FYEKMQ (reference sequence). CDR3 region: CASSSRQSGRFHGELFF. The CDR3 coding sequence is TGTGCCAGCAGCTCCCGCCAGAGCGGGAGATTCCACGGGGAGCTGTTTTTT.

The V call is TRBV5-1, the J call TRBJ1-2; tentatively, D is TRBD1 (6 bases). CDR3 size: 14 residues. Trimming took off 4 bases at V and 2 bases at J, with 12 bases between the two ends. The germline CDR1 and CDR2 sequences are SGHRS and YFSETQ. The CDR3 reads CASSPSTGNYGYTF. In DNA form, the CDR3 reads TGCGCCAGCAGCCCCTCGACAGGCAACTATGGCTACACCTTC.

V usage is TRBV30 and J usage is TRBJ1-5; no definite D call. The V end lost 2 bases, the J end lost 7 bases, and 15 bases lay between the germline ends. Germline assignment: CDR1 GTSNPN and CDR2 SVGIG (reference sequence). The CDR3 length is 14 residues. CDR3 sequence (DNA): TGTGCCTGGAGTAACGGTCACCAGACCCAGCCCCAGCATTTT. It is translated as CAWSNGHQTQPQHF. The full variable domain, its missing parts supplied by reference TRBV30 and TRBJ1-5, is SQTIHQWPATLVQPVGSPLSLECTVEGTSNPNLYWYRQAAGRGLQLLFYSVGIGQISSEVPQNLSASRPQDRQFILSSKKLLLSDSGFYLCAWSNGHQTQPQHFGDGTRLSIL.